This paragraph covers one T cell receptor (beta chain) sequence. Its antigen is still unknown. The sample originates from a study of cytomegalovirus exposure and HLA in healthy donors. Study results and caveats: Presence/absence analyses took donor sequencing depth as roughly uniform.

Use of 60 Vbeta and 13 Jbeta primers characterized the PCR. Sequencing was performed with immunoSEQ multiplex PCR; in TCRdb, only in-frame clones are kept and a portion is missing. The repertoire consists of about 120,000 clones, with 83% occurring once and the leading ten covering around 20%. Germline V gene sequence: CDR1 SGHNT, CDR2 YYREEE (reference sequence). V was shortened by 4 bases and J by 7 bases, with 15 bases between the two germline ends. The CDR3 consists of 13 residues. Sequenced sample: PBMCs. The rearrangement links TRBV5-4 to TRBJ2-7; possibly TRBD1 for D (6 bases). This sequence was found in a man between 18 and 29 years old in good health and CMV-seropositive. CDR3 in DNA: TGTGCCAGCAGCCCGGGCCCAGGGGTGGAGCAGTACTTC. It encodes CASSPGPGVEQYF.